This TCR beta chain originates from a study of OX40 agonist ivuxolimab in advanced cancers. As for the study in general: Partial responses were seen in three patients, one with hepatocellular carcinoma and two with cutaneous melanoma.

This CDR3 is 16 amino acids long. Per the germline V gene, CDR1 is SGHTA and CDR2 is FQGNSA. J lost 4 bases, V lost 6 bases, and 4 bases had no gene match. This table comes from immunoSEQ multiplex PCR, and its TCRdb copy is limited to in-frame clones, with some not included. The sample includes about 70,000 clones, around 80% of them seen just once. The chain combines TRBV7-2 with TRBJ2-3; 16 nucleotides line up with TRBD2. The receptor was derived from an adult with an advanced solid tumor such as melanoma, head and neck, liver or kidney cancer. The specimen was CD4+ or CD8+ T cells sorted from blood, collected in a trial of the OX40 agonist ivuxolimab. For the CDR3, the DNA is TGTGCCAGCAGGGGACTAGCGGGGGGGACGGCAGATACGCAGTATTTT. Residues: CASRGLAGGTADTQYF.